This T cell receptor beta chain was retrieved from a study of T cell repertoires in cytomegalovirus infection. This clonotype appeared a few times. Its antigen is as yet unknown. The V end was cut by 7 bases, the J end by 0 bases, with 16 bases between. The CDR3 is made up of 16 amino acids. CDR1 is SGHTA, CDR2 FQGTGA, per germline. From the reads, TCRdb called clonotypes with MiXCR, one entry per CDR3 protein. The sample yields 370,000 or so distinct CDR3 sequences, roughly 36% seen once. This receptor was obtained from a human donor in good health (CMV status not recorded). Some clones in this sample may be carry-over from other donors' samples. This material consisted of cultured PBMCs, taken from culture after CMV antigen stimulation. The rearrangement uses TRBV7-3 and TRBJ2-1; D not resolved. The CDR3 here is CASTYSVLSSYNEQFF. The CDR3 bases are TGTGCCAGCACATATTCAGTACTGAGCTCCTACAATGAGCAGTTCTTC.